This T cell receptor (beta chain) was recovered during a study of shared clonotypes between healthy human individuals (TCRdb year 2020). Regarding the complete study: The cohort included three men and a couple of women between 18 and 49 years of age. The study deeply sequenced blood TCR repertoires of five healthy adults to estimate repertoire size and the extent of clonotype sharing between individuals. To increase sequencing depth and limit assay-specific biases, different laboratories used diverse techniques to prepare libraries and sequence TCR repertoires. Each donor's leukapheresis produced roughly between roughly 0.85 and 9.5 billion PBMCs. What the authors observed across the whole study: Sampling was limited to blood, and TCR repertoires in tissue likely differ from TCR repertoires in blood. Because the study included a small number of donors, the genetic and exposure-history diversity represented was limited. Pairwise subsampling led to the expectation that sequencing depth would affect the degree of clonotype sharing among donors.

Using the deep immunoSEQ assay, multiplex PCR amplified TCR CDR3 regions from genomic DNA. Extracted genomic DNA from each cell subset was spread evenly across all wells of several immunoSEQ 96-well plates, with each plate serving as a replicate. For unsorted PBMC, 250 to 350 ng of genomic DNA, equivalent to approximately 30,000 T cell genomes, went into each replicate PCR. Unsorted PBMC genomic DNA was sequenced across ten immunoSEQ deep assay plates. Purified libraries were quantified with a Qubit 3.0 fluorometer, sized on a Bioanalyzer 2100, and re-quantified with the KAPA Library Quantification kit. Every immunoSEQ 96-well plate was sequenced on a dedicated single-read 150-cycle Illumina NextSeq 550 flow cell. In the original analysis: Because only junctional sequences without quality scores were contained in the immunoSEQ output, filtering matching that applied to full-length reads could not be performed. To assign V/J genes and CDR3, sequences were annotated using PyIR, a Python wrapper for IgBLAST v1.9, with IMGT germline references. Reads were filtered out if the reads had weak V/J assignments (E-value above 1e-6), no CDR3, stop codons, out-of-frame junctions, or ambiguous translated residues. V3J clonotypes were defined as sequences sharing an identical inferred V gene, J gene, and CDR3 amino acid sequence. Percentage overlap between repertoires was computed as shared unique clonotypes divided by the size of the smaller repertoire. Repertoire richness was assessed with RTK rarefaction, the Chao1 estimator, and Recon v2.1 estimates of unobserved clonotypes. Here the immuneACCESS table is served through TCRdb, limited to in-frame sequences with V and J called. Missing clones are a known gap in these copies; in checked studies unresolved V genes cover under half, and the rest lacks a known reason. V and J calls and clone size are as listed in that table; D and trimming were resolved from the DNA. The sample includes about 490,000 clones, with roughly 85% observed a single time. 12% of the sample lies in the top ten.

The donors were healthy, HIV-negative adults who had no recently reported acute infections or vaccinations. Only Caucasian adults living in Nashville, Tennessee, USA were represented among the donors. For unsorted samples, 80 million to 100 million PBMCs were counted, and genomic DNA was extracted using the QIAamp DNA Blood Mini kit. Blood was obtained by leukapheresis, after which PBMCs were separated by Ficoll-Histopaque density gradient centrifugation and cryopreserved in liquid nitrogen vapor phase. As concerns this clone: Its antigen remains unidentified. No base qualities exist here, and no much larger clone lies one base off it.

The CDR3 measures 13 amino acids from cysteine to phenylalanine. Only the CDR3 DNA stays, 39 bases, in frame from base 1. As encoded in the germline V gene, CDR1 is MDHEN while CDR2 is SYDVKM. From V the trimming removes 5 bases and from J it removes 5 bases, while the gene matches leave 1 base of the junction unaccounted for. The sample comprised PBMCs. The receptor comes from a woman aged 35 to 49 in good health. Some clones in this sample may be carry-over from other donors' samples. The chain joins TRBV28 to TRBJ2-7, with 12 bases matching TRBD2. The DNA reads TGTGCCAGCAGTCGACTAGCGGGAGACGAGCAGTACTTC. Translated, this is CASSRLAGDEQYF.